What follows are 31 T cell receptor beta chains derived from one specimen sequenced in a study of PD-1 blockade in classical Hodgkin lymphoma. This table comes from immunoSEQ multiplex PCR, and its TCRdb copy is limited to in-frame clones, with some not included. The sample lists roughly 150,000 clones, just under 80% occurring once. Each and every patient relapsed after autologous stem cell transplantation, and patients got differing brentuximab vedotin exposure. Here the sequenced sample was peripheral blood mononuclear cells (PBMCs), taken before the second cycle of nivolumab. The receptors originated from a human donor with classical Hodgkin lymphoma.

The genes are TRBV6-5 and TRBJ1-2; D may be TRBD1 (5 bases). From germline, CDR1 is MNHEY and CDR2 SVGAGI. The V end was cut by 0 bases, the J end by 4 bases, with 9 bases between. The CDR3 totals 14 residues. CDR3 in amino acids: CASSYSRGGYGYTF. The CDR3 DNA reads TGTGCCAGCAGTTACTCGAGGGGTGGCTATGGCTACACCTTC.

The rearrangement links TRBV6-5 to TRBJ2-7; 7 bases match TRBD1. The CDR3 length is 13 residues. Germline V CDR1 and CDR2: MNHEY, SVGAGI. V lost 6 bases and J lost 2; bases outside the gene matches: 4. CDR3: CASSHRGAYEQYF. The CDR3 coding sequence is TGTGCCAGCAGCCACAGGGGAGCCTACGAGCAGTACTTC.

V usage is TRBV4-2 and J usage is TRBJ1-4, with D possibly being TRBD1 (6 bases). The CDR3 contains 13 residues. Trimming shortened V by 4 bases and J by 6 bases, and 9 bases separated the two germline ends. Germline values: CDR1 LGHNA, CDR2 YNFKEQ. The CDR3 spells CASSRGADEKLFF. The DNA for the CDR3 is TGTGCCAGCAGCCGGGGGGCGGATGAAAAACTGTTTTTT.

This clone has just one count. The chain has TRBV28 and TRBJ2-3; tentative D call: TRBD1 (6 bases). The CDR3 consists of 18 residues. Germline V gene lookup returns CDR1 MDHEN and CDR2 SYDVKM. Trimming shortened V by 3 bases and J by 1 base, and 20 bases separated the two germline ends. The CDR3 DNA is TGTGCCAGCAGTTTCCCTTCCTGGACAGTGGGGGGCACAGATACGCAGTATTTT. Its protein is CASSFPSWTVGGTDTQYF.

The V call is TRBV5-8, the J call TRBJ2-3, with 8 bases lining up with TRBD1. The CDR3 has 15 residues. Per germline, CDR1 SGHTS and CDR2 YDEGEE. V trimming: 3 bases; J trimming: 2 bases; junction bases outside the gene matches: 5. The CDR3 loop reads CASSSDRGATDTQYF. The CDR3 DNA sequence: TGTGCCAGCAGCTCCGACAGGGGCGCCACAGATACGCAGTATTTT.

The chain couples TRBV5-1 to TRBJ2-7; D gene uncertain. Germline loops: CDR1 SGHRS, CDR2 YFSETQ. V lost 0 bases and J lost 0, with 10 bases in between. The CDR3 length is 15 residues. This chain's CDR3 is CASSLGAALSYEQYF. Written as DNA, the CDR3 is TGCGCCAGCAGCTTGGGGGCAGCCCTCTCCTACGAGCAGTACTTC. Supplemented by reference TRBV5-1 and TRBJ2-7, the full variable domain reads KAGVTQTPRYLIKTRGQQVTLSCSPISGHRSVSWYQQTPGQGLQFLFEYFSETQRNKGNFPGRFSGRQFSNSRSEMNVSTLELGDSALYLCASSLGAALSYEQYFGPGTRLTVT.

The chain joins TRBV9 to TRBJ2-5, with 10 bases lining up with TRBD2. The CDR3 is made up of 16 amino acids. The J segment lost 5 bases and the V segment lost 1 base, leaving 8 bases of the junction unmatched. Germline loops: CDR1 SGDLS, CDR2 YYNGEE. The CDR3 region has the DNA TGTGCCAGCAGCGTACAGGTTAGCGGGGGGACGGAGACCCAGTACTTC. Its translation is CASSVQVSGGTETQYF.

J is TRBJ2-2 and V is TRBV10-3; D gene uncertain. Germline lookup yields CDR1 ENHRY and CDR2 SYGVKD. V lost 2 bases to trimming and J lost 2 bases, with 12 bases between them. This CDR3 is 16 amino acids long. The chain's CDR3 is CAISEVGIRNTGELFF. The CDR3 DNA reads as TGTGCCATCAGTGAGGTGGGGATCCGCAACACCGGGGAGCTGTTTTTT.

The V gene is TRBV10-3, the J gene TRBJ2-7; D is possibly TRBD2 (6 bases). The V end was cut by 2 bases, the J end by 3 bases, with 11 bases between. This CDR3 is 14 amino acids long. Germline loops: CDR1 ENHRY, CDR2 SYGVKD. CDR3 protein: CAISEATSNYEQYF. DNA of the CDR3: TGTGCCATCAGTGAGGCTACTAGCAACTACGAGCAGTACTTC.

This clone occurred once. The genes are TRBV15 and TRBJ1-5, with D tentatively TRBD1 (5 bases). The germline V gene has CDR1 LNHNV and CDR2 YYDKDF (reference sequence). This CDR3 contains 14 residues. Trimming took 5 bases from V and 0 from J, leaving 8 bases between them. CDR3: CATSAQVSNQPQHF. CDR3 in DNA: TGTGCCACCAGCGCACAGGTTAGCAATCAGCCCCAGCATTTT.

The chain uses TRBV10-3 and TRBJ2-5; 7 bases fit TRBD1. Germline V gene sequence: CDR1 ENHRY, CDR2 SYGVKD. This CDR3 is 17 amino acids long. J was trimmed by 1 base and V by 3 bases; bases with no gene match: 11. In DNA form, the CDR3 reads TGTGCCATCAGTGAAGGACAGGACTCTTGGGGCCAAGAGACCCAGTACTTC. Protein: CAISEGQDSWGQETQYF.

As for this clone: Other DNA sequences in the same sample also yield this CDR3. The chain uses TRBV19 and TRBJ2-7; 10 nucleotides match TRBD1. After removal of 6 bases from V and 4 bases from J, the junction contained 15 bases not matched to a gene. Germline loops: CDR1 LNHDA, CDR2 SQIVND (reference sequence). The CDR3 sequence is 17 residues long. CDR3 bases: TGTGCCAGTAGGTTTGGACAGGGGGTAGCACTACTATACGAGCAGTACTTC. It is translated as CASRFGQGVALLYEQYF.

The sample holds one count of this clone. J is TRBJ2-5 and V is TRBV28; D is unresolved. This CDR3 contains 15 residues. Germline V gene sequence: CDR1 MDHEN, CDR2 SYDVKM. V lost 3 bases and J 2 bases, leaving 13 bases between the germline ends. The CDR3 reads CASSFGRVTQETQYF. DNA of the CDR3: TGTGCCAGCAGTTTCGGCCGGGTCACTCAAGAGACCCAGTACTTC.

The chain uses TRBV18 and TRBJ1-1, with 10 bases fitting TRBD1. This CDR3 region has 15 residues. V lost 2 bases and J lost 1; bases outside the gene matches: 1. The germline gives CDR1 KGHSH, CDR2 LQKENI. The CDR3 loop reads CASSPGTGENTEAFF. The CDR3 DNA sequence: TGTGCCAGCTCACCAGGGACAGGGGAGAACACTGAAGCTTTCTTT.

In nucleotides, the CDR3 is TGTGCCAGCAGTTTATACGGGCCCTCTGGAAACACCATATATTTT. Protein product: CASSLYGPSGNTIYF. The chain has TRBV28 and TRBJ1-3; no clear D. Trimming removed 1 base at V and 0 bases at J, with 7 bases between. Germline values: CDR1 MDHEN, CDR2 SYDVKM. This CDR3 contains 15 residues.

The chain has TRBV27 and TRBJ1-1; possible D gene TRBD1, 6 bases. This CDR3 comprises 15 residues. From germline, CDR1 is MNHEY and CDR2 SMNVEV (reference sequence). With 0 bases removed from V and 9 bases from J, the gap between germline ends came to 17 bases. The CDR3 spells CASSLSRLVQGKAFF. CDR3 DNA sequence: TGTGCCAGCAGTTTATCCCGTTTGGTACAGGGTAAAGCTTTCTTT.

The sample holds one count of this clone. The chain uses TRBV4-3 and TRBJ2-7; 9 nucleotides align to TRBD1. The V segment lost 1 base and the J segment 0 bases; nucleotides outside the gene matches: 10. Germline V gene sequence: CDR1 LGHNA, CDR2 YSLEER. The CDR3 contains 18 residues. For the CDR3, the DNA is TGCGCCAGCAGCCAAGGGGCGTTCGGACAGGGGAGCTCCTACGAGCAGTACTTC. This sequence encodes CASSQGAFGQGSSYEQYF.

This CDR3 reads CASSKLSGGFNEQFF. The CDR3 bases are TGTGCCAGCAGTAAACTTAGCGGGGGGTTCAATGAGCAGTTCTTC. The rearrangement joins TRBV6-5 to TRBJ2-1; 10 bases line up with TRBD2. J lost 6 bases, V lost 5 bases, and 7 bases had no gene match. In germline, CDR1 is MNHEY, CDR2 SVGAGI. The CDR3 has 15 residues.

The V gene is TRBV27, the J gene TRBJ2-7; 9 positions match TRBD2. The CDR3 consists of 13 residues. The ends lost 9 bases at V and 2 bases at J; junction bases unmatched: 5. Per the germline V gene, CDR1 is MNHEY and CDR2 is SMNVEV (reference sequence). The CDR3 DNA follows: TGTGCCAGTGCTAGCGGGATAACCTACGAGCAGTACTTC. This codes for CASASGITYEQYF.

The J gene is TRBJ2-5, the V gene TRBV6-6, with D possibly being TRBD1 (6 bases). The V gene's germline CDR1 is MNHNY and CDR2 SVGAGI (reference sequence). This CDR3 has 15 amino acids. With 2 bases removed from V and 4 bases from J, the gap between germline ends came to 14 bases. DNA for the CDR3: TGTGCCAGCAGTTACGGAATAGGACAGCCAGAGACCCAGTACTTC. Protein product: CASSYGIGQPETQYF.

The CDR3 nucleotides are TGTGCCAGCAGGAACCGCAACACCGGGGAGCTGTTTTTT. This sequence encodes CASRNRNTGELFF. This rearrangement joins TRBV11-2 to TRBJ2-2; D unresolved. The CDR3 runs to 13 residues. Trimming removed 6 bases at V and 2 bases at J, with 7 bases between. CDR1 SGHAT and CDR2 FQNNGV come from the germline V gene. The variable domain in full, with the rest retrieved from reference TRBV11-2 and TRBJ2-2, is EAGVAQSPRYKIIEKRQSVAFWCNPISGHATLYWYQQILGQGPKLLIQFQNNGVVDDSQLPKDRFSAERLKGVDSTLKIQPAKLEDSAVYLCASRNRNTGELFFGEGSRLTVL.

The chain couples TRBV6-5 to TRBJ2-3; 9 nucleotides agree with TRBD1. Germline CDR1 MNHEY, CDR2 SVGAGI. This CDR3 has 13 amino acids. With 6 bases clipped from V and 3 bases from J, the junction kept 1 base outside the gene matches. The CDR3 sequence: CASRGTGTDTQYF. CDR3 in DNA: TGTGCCAGCAGGGGGACAGGGACAGATACGCAGTATTTT.

V usage is TRBV7-2 and J usage is TRBJ2-5; D possibly uses TRBD1 or TRBD2 (6 bases each). V lost 1 base and J 5 bases, leaving 11 bases between the germline ends. The germline V gene has CDR1 SGHTA and CDR2 FQGNSA. This CDR3 is 14 amino acids long. The CDR3 protein is CASSLGGAGETQYF. The DNA of the CDR3 is TGTGCCAGCAGCTTAGGGGGGGCGGGTGAGACCCAGTACTTC.

DNA for the CDR3: TGTGCCAGCACTAGTCCGGGGTTACGGGGGAAACTGTTTTTT. Encoded protein: CASTSPGLRGKLFF. The chain recombines TRBV25-1 with TRBJ1-4, with a possible D match to TRBD1 (5 bases). The ends were cut back, 7 bases at V and 11 bases at J, with 20 bases in the middle. Germline V gives CDR1 MGHDK, CDR2 SYGVNS. This CDR3 has 14 amino acids. Complete variable domain (other parts from reference TRBV25-1 and TRBJ1-4): EADIYQTPRYLVIGTGKKITLECSQTMGHDKMYWYQQDPGMELHLIHYSYGVNSTEKGDLSSESTVSRIRTEHFPLTLESARPSHTSQYLCASTSPGLRGKLFFGSGTQLSVL.

The J gene is TRBJ2-5, the V gene TRBV9, with D possibly being TRBD1 (6 bases). V was trimmed by 1 base and J by 5 bases, leaving 12 bases between them. CDR1 is SGDLS and CDR2 is YYNGEE in the germline V gene. The CDR3 runs 14 residues. CDR3 protein: CASSVWGRTETQYF. CDR3 sequence (DNA): TGTGCCAGCAGCGTATGGGGGCGTACGGAGACCCAGTACTTC.

The chain is built from TRBV27 and TRBJ2-3, with D perhaps matching TRBD2 (5 bases). V was cut by 3 bases and J by 5 bases, with 12 bases left in between. Germline CDR1 is MNHEY and CDR2 is SMNVEV (reference sequence). The length of the CDR3 is 14 residues. CDR3 amino acids: CASSFERGRDTQYF. CDR3 nucleotide sequence: TGTGCCAGCAGTTTCGAGCGAGGGAGAGATACGCAGTATTTT.

This rearrangement joins TRBV9 to TRBJ2-2; D is undetermined. CDR1 SGDLS and CDR2 YYNGEE come from the germline V gene. The CDR3 extends over 17 amino acids. V lost 0 bases, J lost 7 bases, and 19 bases lay in between. CDR3: CASSVGSLSWASGELFF. The CDR3 region has the DNA TGTGCCAGCAGCGTAGGGAGTCTTTCTTGGGCAAGCGGGGAGCTGTTTTTT.

This clone was observed a single time. The chain couples TRBV5-8 to TRBJ2-3, with 9 nucleotides matching TRBD1. The trim removed 3 bases at V and 13 bases at J, leaving 6 bases unmatched. CDR1 SGHTS and CDR2 YDEGEE come from the germline V gene. CDR3 length: 12 amino acids. CDR3 loop: CASSWGTGYKYF. The CDR3 DNA reads as TGTGCCAGCAGCTGGGGGACAGGGTACAAGTATTTT.

J is TRBJ1-2 and V is TRBV4-2; 8 bases line up with TRBD1. The CDR3 spans 16 residues. V dropped 1 base and J dropped 4; count of bases not matched to a gene: 8. From germline, CDR1 is LGHNA and CDR2 YNFKEQ. Here the CDR3 DNA reads TGTGCCAGCAGCCAAGTAAGGTCAGGGGGCATCTATGGCTACACCTTC. This encodes CASSQVRSGGIYGYTF.

The CDR3 reads CASSPGGLGPDTQYF. CDR3 nucleotides: TGTGCCAGCAGCCCTGGGGGCCTGGGGCCAGATACGCAGTATTTT. This chain joins TRBV9 and TRBJ2-3; tentatively, D is TRBD1 (6 bases). The CDR3 has 15 amino acids. Trimming cost V 4 bases and J 4 bases, with 16 bases left between them. Germline V gene sequence: CDR1 SGDLS, CDR2 YYNGEE. The full variable domain, with the rest looked up from reference TRBV9 and TRBJ2-3, is DSGVTQTPKHLITATGQRVTLRCSPRSGDLSVYWYQQSLDQGLQFLIQYYNGEERAKGNILERFSAQQFPDLHSELNLSSLELGDSALYFCASSPGGLGPDTQYFGPGTRLTVL.

This clone has just a few counts. The chain links TRBV4-1 to TRBJ2-5; D call uncertain. Germline V CDR1 and CDR2: MGHRA, YSYEKL. The CDR3 runs 15 residues. V was pared by 1 base and J by 5 bases, with 14 bases between. The CDR3 DNA reads TGCGCCAGCAGCCAAGTCAACCTCGACCGGGAGACCCAGTACTTC. Translated, it gives CASSQVNLDRETQYF.